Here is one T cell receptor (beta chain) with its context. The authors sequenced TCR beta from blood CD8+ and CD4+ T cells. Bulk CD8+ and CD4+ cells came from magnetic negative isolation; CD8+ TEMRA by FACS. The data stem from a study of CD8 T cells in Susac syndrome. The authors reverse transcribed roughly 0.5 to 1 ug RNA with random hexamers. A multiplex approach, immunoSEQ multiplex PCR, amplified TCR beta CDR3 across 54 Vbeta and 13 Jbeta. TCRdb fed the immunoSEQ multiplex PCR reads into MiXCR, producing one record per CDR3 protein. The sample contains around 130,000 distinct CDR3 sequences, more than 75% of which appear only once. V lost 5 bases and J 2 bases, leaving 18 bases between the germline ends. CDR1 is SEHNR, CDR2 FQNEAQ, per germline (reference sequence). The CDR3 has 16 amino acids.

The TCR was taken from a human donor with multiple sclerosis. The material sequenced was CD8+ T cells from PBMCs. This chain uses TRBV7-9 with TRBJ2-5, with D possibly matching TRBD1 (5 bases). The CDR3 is CASSPVLRGEQETQYF. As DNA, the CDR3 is TGTGCCAGCAGCCCTGTCCTTAGGGGCGAGCAAGAGACCCAGTACTTC.